The entry below describes one T cell receptor (beta chain). The sample is drawn from a study of shared clonotypes between healthy human individuals. CD4+ cells were split into CD45RA+ naive and CD45RA-negative memory subsets. Execution of the assay was at deep level. Assay: immunoSEQ multiplex PCR; the TCRdb copy retains only in-frame clones and omits some. The sample records about 2.4 million clones, 90% to 95% being singletons. Material for sequencing was naive CD4+ T cells sorted from blood. The subset: CD45RA+ positively selected. This sequence was found in a man younger than 30 in good health.

The CDR3 loop reads CASSLGYGDYEQYF. The CDR3, as DNA: TGTGCCAGCAGCTTAGGGTATGGCGACTACGAGCAGTACTTC. This chain joins TRBV7-6 and TRBJ2-7; D is unclear. The length of the CDR3 is 14 residues. Germline V CDR1 and CDR2: SGHVS, FNYEAQ. V was cut by 1 base and J by 3 bases, with 10 bases left in between.